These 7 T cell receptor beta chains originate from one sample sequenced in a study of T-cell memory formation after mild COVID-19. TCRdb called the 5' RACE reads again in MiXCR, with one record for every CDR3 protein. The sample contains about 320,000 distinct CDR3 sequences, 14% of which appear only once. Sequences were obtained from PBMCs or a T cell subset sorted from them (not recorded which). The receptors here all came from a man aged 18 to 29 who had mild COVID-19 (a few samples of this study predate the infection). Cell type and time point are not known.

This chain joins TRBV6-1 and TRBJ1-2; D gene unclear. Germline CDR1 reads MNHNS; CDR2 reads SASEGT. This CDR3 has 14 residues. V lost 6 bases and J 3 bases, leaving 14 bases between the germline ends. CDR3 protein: CASSRSGIDYGYTF. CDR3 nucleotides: TGTGCCAGCAGCCGATCTGGCATTGACTATGGCTACACCTTC.

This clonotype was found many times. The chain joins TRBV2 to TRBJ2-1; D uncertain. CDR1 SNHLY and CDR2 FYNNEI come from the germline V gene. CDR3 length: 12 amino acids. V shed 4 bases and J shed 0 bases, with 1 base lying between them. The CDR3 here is CASSGSYNEQFF. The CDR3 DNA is TGTGCCAGCAGTGGCTCCTACAATGAGCAGTTCTTC.

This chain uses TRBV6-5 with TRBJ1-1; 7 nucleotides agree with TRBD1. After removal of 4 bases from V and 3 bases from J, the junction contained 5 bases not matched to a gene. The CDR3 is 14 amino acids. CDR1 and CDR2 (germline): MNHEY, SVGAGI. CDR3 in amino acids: CASSFNRGDTEAFF. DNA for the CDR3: TGTGCCAGCAGTTTCAACAGGGGTGACACTGAAGCTTTCTTT.

This CDR3 is CSVEEQGFYGYTF. In DNA form, the CDR3 reads TGCAGCGTTGAAGAACAGGGGTTCTATGGCTACACCTTC. V is TRBV29-1 and J is TRBJ1-2, with 7 bases matching TRBD1. The CDR3 consists of 13 residues. Germline CDR1 is SQVTM and CDR2 is ANQGSEA. J lost 4 bases, V lost 0 bases, and 2 bases had no gene match.

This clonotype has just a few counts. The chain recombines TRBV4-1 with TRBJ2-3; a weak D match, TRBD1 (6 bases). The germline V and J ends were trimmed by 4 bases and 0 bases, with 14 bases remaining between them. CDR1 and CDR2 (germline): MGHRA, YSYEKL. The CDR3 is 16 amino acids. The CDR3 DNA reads TGCGCCAGCAGCCGAGGGGGAATCCCGAGCACAGATACGCAGTATTTT. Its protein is CASSRGGIPSTDTQYF.

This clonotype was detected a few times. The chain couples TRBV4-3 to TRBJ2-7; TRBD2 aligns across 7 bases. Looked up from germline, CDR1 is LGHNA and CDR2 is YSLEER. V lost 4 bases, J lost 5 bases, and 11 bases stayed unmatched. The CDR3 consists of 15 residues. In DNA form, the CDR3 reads TGCGCCAGCAGCCTCGCGGCCGGCGGGGGACACGAGCAGTACTTC. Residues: CASSLAAGGGHEQYF.

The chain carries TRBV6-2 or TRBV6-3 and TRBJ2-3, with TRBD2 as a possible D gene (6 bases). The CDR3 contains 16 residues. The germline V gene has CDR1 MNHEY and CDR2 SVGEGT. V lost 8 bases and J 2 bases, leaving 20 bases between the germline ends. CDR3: CASGRSGVLNTDTQYF. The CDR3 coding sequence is TGTGCCAGCGGGCGGTCGGGGGTACTTAACACAGATACGCAGTATTTT.